This T cell receptor beta chain is drawn from a study of T cells after yellow fever vaccination. They built TCR cDNA with 5'RACE template switching, a step that put in a universal primer site and UMIs. TCRdb reanalysed the 5' RACE reads using MiXCR and keeps one entry per CDR3 protein. In the table there are more than 110,000 distinct CDR3 sequences, just over 6.5% of which are singletons. General study points: Most clones from primary vaccination were detected again post-booster (roughly 96% CD4, roughly 91% CD8).

This clonotype was counted ten times or more. Antigen specificity is unknown. This receptor was taken from a man between 25 and 39 years old who received the YFV17D yellow fever vaccine. Sample: CD4+ T cells sorted from PBMCs, taken 10 days after the yellow fever booster vaccination.

The CDR3 reads CASSVGTQNEQFF. CDR3 sequence (DNA): TGTGCCAGCAGCGTGGGGACGCAAAATGAGCAGTTCTTC. V is TRBV9 and J is TRBJ2-1; D is perhaps TRBD1 or TRBD2 (5 bases each). Germline V gene lookup returns CDR1 SGDLS and CDR2 YYNGEE. The CDR3 extends over 13 amino acids. Between the trimmed V and J ends, which lost 2 bases and 7 bases, there was a span of 10 bases.